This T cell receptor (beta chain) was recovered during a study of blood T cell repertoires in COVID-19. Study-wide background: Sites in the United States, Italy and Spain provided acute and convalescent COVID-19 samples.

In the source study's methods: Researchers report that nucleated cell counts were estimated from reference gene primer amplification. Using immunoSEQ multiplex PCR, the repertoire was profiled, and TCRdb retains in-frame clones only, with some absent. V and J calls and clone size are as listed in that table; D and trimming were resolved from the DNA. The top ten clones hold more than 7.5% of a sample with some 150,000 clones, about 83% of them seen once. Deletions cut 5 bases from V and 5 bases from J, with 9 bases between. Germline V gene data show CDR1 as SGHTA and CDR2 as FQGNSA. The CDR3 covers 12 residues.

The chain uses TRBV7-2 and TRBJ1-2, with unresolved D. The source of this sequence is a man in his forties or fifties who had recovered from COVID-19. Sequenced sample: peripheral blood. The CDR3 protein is CASSEVQYGYTF. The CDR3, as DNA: TGTGCCAGCAGCGAAGTGCAGTATGGCTACACCTTC.